The source of this TCR beta chain is a study of liver allograft versus peripheral blood T cells. As for the study in general: Transplanted livers and recipients' peripheral blood had their T cell receptor repertoires compared.

TCRdb re-derived calls from the reads in MiXCR, one entry per CDR3 protein. Of some 15,000 distinct CDR3 sequences listed, under 30% are singletons. On this clonotype itself: Its cognate antigen is unknown.

General observations from the study: In liver allografts, T cell receptor repertoires reportedly differed from the repertoires found in peripheral blood.

The CDR3 is made up of 15 amino acids. The ends lost 5 bases at V and 5 bases at J; junction bases unmatched: 8. Germline V gene lookup returns CDR1 LNHNV and CDR2 YYDKDF (reference sequence). V is TRBV15 and J is TRBJ1-4, with TRBD1 matching over 7 bases. The receptor was isolated from a human patient who had a liver transplant. Some T cells may arise from the graft donor. This CDR3 is CATSARQGGNEKLFF. DNA for the CDR3: TGTGCCACCAGCGCACGACAGGGCGGGAATGAAAAACTGTTTTTT. The whole variable domain, filled in from reference TRBV15 and TRBJ1-4, reads DAMVIQNPRYQVTQFGKPVTLSCSQTLNHNVMYWYQQKSSQAPKLLFHYYDKDFNNEADTPDNFQSRRPNTSFCFLDIRSPGLGDTAMYLCATSARQGGNEKLFFGSGTQLSVL.